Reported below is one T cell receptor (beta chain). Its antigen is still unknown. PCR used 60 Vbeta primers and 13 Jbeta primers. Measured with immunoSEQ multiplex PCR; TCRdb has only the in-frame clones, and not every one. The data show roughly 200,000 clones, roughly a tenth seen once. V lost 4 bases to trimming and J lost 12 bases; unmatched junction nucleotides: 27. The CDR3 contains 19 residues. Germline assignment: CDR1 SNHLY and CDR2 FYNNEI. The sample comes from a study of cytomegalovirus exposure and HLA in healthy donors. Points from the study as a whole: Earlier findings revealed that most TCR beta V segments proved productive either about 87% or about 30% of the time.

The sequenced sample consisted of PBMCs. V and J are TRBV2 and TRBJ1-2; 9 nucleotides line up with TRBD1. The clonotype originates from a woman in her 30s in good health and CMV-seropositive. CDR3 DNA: TGTGCCAGCAGTGTATTTACAGGGGGCTATGGTGTTACGTCGGGGAATGACACCTTC. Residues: CASSVFTGGYGVTSGNDTF. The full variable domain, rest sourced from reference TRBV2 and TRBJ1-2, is EPEVTQTPSHQVTQMGQEVILRCVPISNHLYFYWYRQILGQKVEFLVSFYNNEISEKSEIFDDQFSVERPDGSNFTLKIRSTKLEDSAMYFCASSVFTGGYGVTSGNDTFGSGTRLTVV.